This T cell receptor (beta chain) was obtained from a study of CD8+CD57+ T cells in acquired aplastic anemia. This clonotype was recorded only once. Profiles of TCR beta VDJ and CDR3 were generated from a genomic DNA template. TCRdb ran MiXCR on the reads and lists one entry per CDR3 protein. The data contain 150,000 or so distinct CDR3 sequences, roughly 63% of them singletons. Germline V gives CDR1 SGHDN, CDR2 FVKESK. The CDR3 sequence is 14 residues long. The ends were cut back, 0 bases at V and 6 bases at J, with 12 bases in the middle. The sequence was obtained from a human donor in good health. Sequencing was performed on sorted CD4+, CD8+, or CD8+CD57+ T cells (not recorded which) from PBMCs. This chain joins TRBV14 and TRBJ2-7; D gene ambiguous. The CDR3 nucleotides are TGTGCCAGCAGCCAAGATCCCTCACACGGCGAGCAGTACTTC. It translates to CASSQDPSHGEQYF.